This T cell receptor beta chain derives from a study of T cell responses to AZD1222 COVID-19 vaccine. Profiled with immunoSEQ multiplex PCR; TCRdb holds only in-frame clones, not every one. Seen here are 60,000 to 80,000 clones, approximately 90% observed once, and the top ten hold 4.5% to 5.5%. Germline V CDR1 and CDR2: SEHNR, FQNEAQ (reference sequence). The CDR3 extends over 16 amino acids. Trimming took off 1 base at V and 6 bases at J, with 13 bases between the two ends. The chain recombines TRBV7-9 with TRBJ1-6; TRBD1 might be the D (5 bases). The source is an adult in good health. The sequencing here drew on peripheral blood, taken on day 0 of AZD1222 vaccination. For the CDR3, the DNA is TGTGCCAGCAGCTTAGAGCCGCAGGGTCTTAATTCACCCCTCCACTTT. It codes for CASSLEPQGLNSPLHF.